The rows below give T cell receptor beta chains drawn from one sample of a study of CD39 and CD103 CD8 tumor-infiltrating T cells. Sequencing was performed with immunoSEQ multiplex PCR; in TCRdb, only in-frame clones are kept and a portion is missing. This sample has over a thousand clones, with 35% to 40% found just once. Sequenced material: CD39- CD103- CD8+ T cells sorted from the tumor. The receptors were sampled from a human donor with melanoma. Each CDR3 is given with its conserved first and last residue. Fields, in order: J gene, V gene, D gene, CDR3 protein. The D gene is left open where the match is weak.

TRBJ2-7,TRBV29-1,TRBD1,CSVEDSSTGSMDEQYF
TRBJ2-7,TRBV11-2,.,CASSLDPGGPGWEQYF
TRBJ1-5,TRBV28,.,CASSFNTDSNQPQHF
TRBJ2-3,TRBV7-2,TRBD2,CASSLVISGGISDTQYF
TRBJ2-7,TRBV7-8,TRBD1,CASSKGQTYEQYF
TRBJ1-4,TRBV19,.,CASSERAGTTNEKLFF
TRBJ2-1,TRBV28,TRBD1,CASSSQGYNEQFF
TRBJ2-1,TRBV7-9,TRBD2,CASSLNAGDNEQFF
TRBJ2-1,TRBV7-3,TRBD2,CASSLSGSPDNEQFF
TRBJ2-7,TRBV6-1,.,CASRDSLYEQYF
TRBJ2-4,TRBV7-9,TRBD2,CASSLASGGASDIQYF
TRBJ2-5,TRBV21-1,.,CANLTAGGETQYF
TRBJ2-3,TRBV7-9,.,CASSLGNAVSTDTQYF
TRBJ2-7,TRBV21-1,.,CASRPARLAGFTYEQYF
TRBJ2-4,TRBV7-9,.,CASSLAGWGQLAKNIQYF
TRBJ1-5,TRBV9,.,CASSVSGDPYQPQHF
TRBJ1-1,TRBV7-9,.,CASSLRGTEAFF
TRBJ1-5,TRBV7-2,.,CASSLGVSQPQHF
TRBJ2-6,TRBV4-3,.,CASSQEWGISGANVLTF
TRBJ1-5,TRBV28,.,CASLIFRGQPQHF
.,TRBV19,.,CASSIGDNYEQYF
TRBJ1-1,TRBV5-5,.,CASSQRQVGEAFF
TRBJ2-4,TRBV28,TRBD1,CASSLPFPGTDLAKNIQYF
TRBJ1-5,TRBV7-9,.,CAFFQPQHF
TRBJ2-6,TRBV28,.,CASESGSGANVLTF
TRBJ1-2,TRBV28,.,CASSFGRYGYTF
TRBJ2-7,TRBV7-9,TRBD1,CASSFGTGIYEQYF
TRBJ1-3,TRBV7-9,.,CASSLARKSGNTIYF
TRBJ1-5,TRBV11-3,.,CASSLGVSQPQHF
TRBJ1-2,TRBV7-2,.,CASSLGGFNGYTF
TRBJ1-5,TRBV19,TRBD1,CASTLTGWEPQHF
TRBJ2-2,TRBV7-8,TRBD2,CASSEFGGEELFF
TRBJ2-1,TRBV11-3,.,CASSLGQTSDEQFF
TRBJ2-7,TRBV7-8,.,CASSLHQGPSYEQYF
TRBJ1-1,TRBV7-9,.,CASSPPVGGGTEAFF
TRBJ1-2,TRBV28,.,CASSPSGVGGTGGYTF
TRBJ2-7,TRBV11-2,.,CASSLASGYEQYF
TRBJ1-1,TRBV4-2,.,CASSLRGTEAFF
TRBJ1-2,TRBV11-2,TRBD1,CASSQDRGQDNYGYTF
TRBJ2-3,TRBV7-9,.,CASSPHAGLIDTQYF
TRBJ1-2,TRBV7-2,TRBD1,CASSPAEGAGYGYTF
TRBJ2-7,TRBV11-3,TRBD1,CASSLATGAPFEQYF
TRBJ1-4,TRBV13,.,CASSSARQTNEKLFF
TRBJ1-4,TRBV28,.,CASSQYEKLFF
TRBJ2-2,TRBV7-9,TRBD1,CASSLGQGNTGELFF
TRBJ1-5,TRBV5-4,TRBD1,CASSLAETGGSEPQHF
TRBJ1-5,TRBV5-6,TRBD1,CASSLAETGGSEPQHF
TRBJ2-3,TRBV5-4,.,CASSLVDPSGDTQYF
TRBJ1-1,TRBV28,.,CASSPDRISLEAFF
TRBJ1-2,TRBV7-4,TRBD1,CASGRQGAGYGYTF
TRBJ1-2,TRBV5-5,.,CASSLGGFNGYTF